The 21 T cell receptor beta chains below all came from one sample that was sequenced in a study of T cells in women clearing cervical HPV infection. The assay was immunoSEQ multiplex PCR, and TCRdb's table has in-frame clones only and misses some. The sample data list under 20,000 clones. Sequencing was performed on blood buffy coat. The source of these receptors is a woman aged 18 to 69 with a cervical HPV16 infection that either progressed to CIN3+ or cleared (not recorded which).

About this clone: The read terminates 3 residues before the CDR3 end, so the remaining end is supplied by the germline J gene. This chain links TRBV19 with TRBJ2-1; D is undetermined. Between the trimmed V and J ends, which lost 2 bases and 4 bases, there was a span of 9 bases. The CDR3 runs to 14 residues. From germline, CDR1 is LNHDA and CDR2 SQIVND (reference sequence). CDR3 residues: CASSIIGSYNEQFF. The sequenced part of the CDR3 DNA is TGTGCCAGTAGTATAATTGGCTCTTACAATGAG.

On this clone itself: The read stops 3 residues short of the end of the CDR3; the missing end is completed from the germline J gene. This chain connects TRBV14 to TRBJ1-4; 7 bases align to TRBD1. Germline values: CDR1 SGHDN, CDR2 FVKESK. The CDR3 is 15 amino acids. The V gene end was trimmed by 1 base and the J gene end by 7 bases; junction bases not matched to a gene: 6. The CDR3 reads CASSQAGQFPEKLFF. CDR3 DNA, as far as it was read: TGTGCCAGCAGCCAAGCGGGACAGTTTCCTGAAAAA.

A word on this clone: Coverage ceases 3 residues before the CDR3 finishes, and the germline J gene fills in the end. This rearrangement joins TRBV6-2 or TRBV6-3 to TRBJ2-7; 10 bases match TRBD1. V lost 5 bases to trimming and J lost 3 bases; unmatched junction nucleotides: 4. The CDR3 has 14 residues. CDR1 is MNHEY and CDR2 is SVGEGT in the germline V gene. The chain's CDR3 is CASSHRTGGYEQYF. The DNA read from the CDR3 is TGTGCCAGCAGTCATCGGACAGGGGGCTACGAG.

In regard to this clone: The missing CDR3 end, 3 residues past where the read stops, is filled in from the germline J gene. V and J are TRBV18 and TRBJ1-6, with 7 bases identical to TRBD1. There are 16 residues in the CDR3. Trimming removed 6 bases from V and 11 bases from J; junction bases left unmatched: 16. The germline V gene encodes CDR1 KGHSH and CDR2 LQKENI. The covered CDR3 bases are TGTGCCAGCTCCCTACCCCCAGGGACAGCTTGGCCACCC. It codes for CASSLPPGTAWPP. The whole CDR3 region reads CASSLPPGTAWPPLHF.

Concerning this clone itself: Sequencing ends 3 residues short of the CDR3 end; the germline J gene provides the rest. The chain combines TRBV5-1 with TRBJ1-5, with D hard to call. Trimming took off 0 bases at V and 4 bases at J, with 2 bases between the two ends. This CDR3 comprises 12 residues. Germline CDR1 reads SGHRS; CDR2 reads YFSETQ. The CDR3 reads CASSLANQPQHF. The part of the CDR3 DNA that was read is TGCGCCAGCAGCTTGGCGAATCAGCCC.

For this clone: Coverage ceases 3 residues before the CDR3 finishes, and the germline J gene fills in the end. This sequence joins TRBV18 and TRBJ1-4, with 8 bases identical to TRBD1. The CDR3 length is 17 residues. Germline-derived CDR1 and CDR2 are KGHSH and LQKENI. CDR3 region: CASSSETGVTGANVLFF. The part of the CDR3 DNA that was read is TGTGCCAGCTCGTCCGAGACAGGGGTAACTGGGGCCAACGTA.

Comments on this clone: The read ends 3 residues before the CDR3 terminus; that terminus is restored from the germline J gene. This sequence joins TRBV10-1 and TRBJ2-5; D is possibly TRBD2 (6 bases). The CDR3 is 15 amino acids. With 0 bases removed from V and 5 bases from J, the gap between germline ends came to 13 bases. The V gene's germline CDR1 is WNHNN and CDR2 SYGVQD (reference sequence). The CDR3 region is CASSESAEGRETQYF. CDR3 DNA (partial): TGCGCCAGCAGTGAGTCAGCGGAGGGAAGGGAGACC.

With regard to this clone: The sequenced fragment ends 3 residues before the CDR3 boundary, so the rest is inferred from the germline J gene. This chain connects TRBV19 to TRBJ1-6; the D gene is possibly TRBD1 (5 bases). CDR3 length: 14 residues. Germline CDR1 LNHDA, CDR2 SQIVND (reference sequence). The V end lost 3 bases, the J end lost 5 bases, and 8 bases lay between the germline ends. CDR3 sequence: CASSIDSDNSPLHF. The DNA read from the CDR3 is TGTGCCAGTAGTATTGACAGTGATAATTCACCC.

Concerning this clone itself: The read comes to an end 3 residues before the CDR3 does, leaving the germline J gene to fill in the end. The chain recombines TRBV7-2 with TRBJ1-4, with 8 bases that match TRBD1. CDR1 and CDR2 (germline): SGHTA, FQGNSA. With V trimmed by 5 bases and J by 7 bases, 6 bases remained unmatched. This CDR3 contains 14 residues. The CDR3 protein is CASSADRGGEKLFF. The DNA read from the CDR3 is TGTGCCAGCAGCGCCGACAGGGGTGGTGAAAAA.

CDR3 in amino acids: CASSLSGGAGETQYF. The sequenced part of the CDR3 DNA is TGTGCCAGCAGTCTTAGCGGGGGGGCCGGAGAGACC. The chain links TRBV6-2 or TRBV6-3 to TRBJ2-5; 11 bases fit TRBD2. The read is 3 residues too short to cover the CDR3 end, so that end is filled in from the germline J gene. Unmatched junction bases numbered 6, after V lost 5 bases and J lost 4 bases. This CDR3 is 15 amino acids long. Germline CDR1 MNHEY, CDR2 SVGEGT.

Concerning this clone: A read error may produce the germline difference seen at one junction end. The read stops 3 residues short of the end of the CDR3; the missing end is completed from the germline J gene. The sample has other DNA sequences that encode this CDR3 too. The chain combines TRBV6-2 or TRBV6-3 with TRBJ1-3, with D perhaps matching TRBD1 (6 bases). Germline V gives CDR1 MNHEY, CDR2 SVGEGT. This CDR3 has 16 residues. CDR3 DNA, as far as it was read: TGTGCCAGCAGTAACCGGGACAAACTCTTCGGGAACACG. It encodes CASSNRDKLFGNT. The full CDR3 is CASSNRDKLFGNTIYF.

Remarks on this clone: The read stops 3 residues short of the end of the CDR3; the missing end is completed from the germline J gene. This chain uses TRBV7-6 with TRBJ1-2; TRBD1 aligns across 12 bases. The V segment lost 5 bases and the J segment 7 bases; nucleotides outside the gene matches: 14. From germline, CDR1 is SGHVS and CDR2 FNYEAQ. The CDR3 contains 17 residues. The CDR3 DNA, read in part, is TGTGCCAGCAGCCCCTTACCCGGGACAGGGGGCTTAGGTGGC. Translated: CASSPLPGTGGLGG. The full CDR3 sequence reads CASSPLPGTGGLGGYTF.

Turning to this clone: The read ends 3 residues before the CDR3 terminus; that terminus is restored from the germline J gene. This chain links TRBV7-6 with TRBJ1-2; weak D call: TRBD1 (6 bases). Germline lookup yields CDR1 SGHVS and CDR2 FNYEAQ. The CDR3 is 14 amino acids. The part of the CDR3 DNA that was read is TGTGCCAGCAGCTTAGAGTCGGACAGCTACGAC. It translates to CASSLESDSYD. The full-length CDR3 reads as CASSLESDSYDYTF.

As concerns this clone: The DNA ends 3 residues before the CDR3 does, and the rest of the CDR3 is filled in from the germline J gene. J is TRBJ2-7 and V is TRBV6-1; D perhaps matches TRBD2 (7 bases). V dropped 2 bases and J dropped 2 bases, with 16 bases sitting between them. The V gene's germline CDR1 is MNHNS and CDR2 SASEGT. The CDR3 runs to 16 residues. Incomplete CDR3 DNA: TGTGCCAGCAGTGAATTCGGGGGGCCCAGCCCCTACGAG. This translates into CASSEFGGPSPYE. The complete CDR3 protein is CASSEFGGPSPYEQYF.

Details on this clone: The sequenced fragment ends 3 residues before the CDR3 boundary, so the rest is inferred from the germline J gene. The chain combines TRBV30 with TRBJ1-1, with D maybe TRBD1 (6 bases). The germline V gene encodes CDR1 GTSNPN and CDR2 SVGIG (reference sequence). Trimming shortened V by 1 base and J by 0 bases, and 6 bases separated the two germline ends. The length of the CDR3 is 13 residues. The CDR3 sequence: CAWSGQVNTEAFF. The DNA read from the CDR3 is TGTGCCTGGAGTGGACAGGTGAACACTGAA.

As concerns this clone: The read gets to within 3 residues of the CDR3 end, and the germline J gene fills in the rest. V and J are TRBV20-1 and TRBJ1-2; D is unresolved. The length of the CDR3 is 12 residues. Germline V CDR1 and CDR2: DFQATT, SNEGSKA (reference sequence). This CDR3 is CSTETQARGYTF. The covered CDR3 bases are TGCAGTACCGAGACCCAAGCGCGGGGC.

For this clone: The read falls 3 residues short of the CDR3 end, and the missing part is taken from the germline J gene. The rearrangement links TRBV30 to TRBJ2-3; unclear D gene. Trimming took 0 bases from V and 6 from J, leaving 7 bases between them. CDR1 GTSNPN and CDR2 SVGIG come from the germline V gene (reference sequence). CDR3 length: 12 residues. CDR3 amino acids: CAWSVSGDTQYF. CDR3 DNA, as far as it was read: TGTGCCTGGAGTGTATCCGGGGATACG.

For this clone: The sequence runs out 3 residues before the end of the CDR3; the remainder is reconstructed from the germline J gene. This chain joins TRBV20-1 and TRBJ1-2; no definite D call. Looked up from germline, CDR1 is DFQATT and CDR2 is SNEGSKA (reference sequence). CDR3 length: 13 residues. Trimming left V 6 bases short and J 3 bases short, with 14 bases between. The sequenced CDR3 bases are TGCAGTGCCCCCCCCCGGTCACACTATGGC. The encoded protein is CSAPPRSHYG. The CDR3 in full is CSAPPRSHYGYTF.

A remark on this clone: The read halts 3 residues ahead of the CDR3 end, with the missing end drawn from the germline J gene. The chain recombines TRBV20-1 with TRBJ1-6; TRBD1 might be the D (5 bases). V lost 0 bases to trimming and J lost 7 bases, with 16 bases between them. Germline values: CDR1 DFQATT, CDR2 SNEGSKA (reference sequence). The CDR3 covers 16 residues. The chain's CDR3 is CSARDWQGGSNSPLHF. CDR3 DNA, as far as it was read: TGCAGTGCTAGAGATTGGCAGGGTGGGTCGAATTCACCC.

CDR3 sequence: CASSQDLGQKKLFF. The CDR3 bases that were read are TGTGCCAGCAGCCAAGATCTGGGACAGAAAAAA. V usage is TRBV14 and J usage is TRBJ1-4; 7 nucleotides match TRBD1. Sequencing ends 3 residues short of the CDR3 end; the germline J gene provides the rest. V trimming: 0 bases; J trimming: 9 bases; junction bases outside the gene matches: 4. This CDR3 has 14 amino acids. Germline CDR1 is SGHDN and CDR2 is FVKESK.

To note about this clone: Read coverage stops 3 residues before the CDR3 terminus; the germline J gene supplies the remainder. The chain employs TRBV14 and TRBJ2-1; 8 nucleotides agree with TRBD2. The CDR3 totals 17 residues. J gave up 0 bases and V 4 bases, and 8 bases lay outside the gene matches. In germline, CDR1 is SGHDN, CDR2 FVKESK. CDR3 bases read: TGTGCCAGCAGCCCCGAACGGGGACTAGGCTCCTACAATGAG. Amino acid sequence: CASSPERGLGSYNE. In full, the CDR3 reads CASSPERGLGSYNEQFF.